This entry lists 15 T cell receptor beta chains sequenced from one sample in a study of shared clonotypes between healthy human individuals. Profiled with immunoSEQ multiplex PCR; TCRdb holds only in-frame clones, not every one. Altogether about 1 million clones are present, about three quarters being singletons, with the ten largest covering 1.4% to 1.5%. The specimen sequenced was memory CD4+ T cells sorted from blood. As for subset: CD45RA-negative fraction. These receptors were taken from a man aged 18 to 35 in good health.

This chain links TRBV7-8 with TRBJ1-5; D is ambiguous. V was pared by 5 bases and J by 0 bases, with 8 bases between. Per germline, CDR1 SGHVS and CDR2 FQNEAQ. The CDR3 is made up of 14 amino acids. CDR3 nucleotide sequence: TGTGCCAGCAGCCCCAGTTATAGCAATCAGCCCCAGCATTTT. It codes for CASSPSYSNQPQHF.

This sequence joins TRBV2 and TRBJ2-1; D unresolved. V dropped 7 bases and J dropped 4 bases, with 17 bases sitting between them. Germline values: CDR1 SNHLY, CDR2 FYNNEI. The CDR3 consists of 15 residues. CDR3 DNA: TGTGCCAGCACCGTGAGTCTAGGGCAATACAATGAGCAGTTCTTC. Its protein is CASTVSLGQYNEQFF.

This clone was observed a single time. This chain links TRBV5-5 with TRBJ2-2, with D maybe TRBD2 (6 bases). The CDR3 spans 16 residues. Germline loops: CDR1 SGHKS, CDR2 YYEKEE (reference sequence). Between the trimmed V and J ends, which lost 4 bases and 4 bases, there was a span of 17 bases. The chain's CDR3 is CASSRELKSLTGELFF. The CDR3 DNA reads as TGTGCCAGCAGCCGGGAGCTTAAGAGCCTCACCGGGGAGCTGTTTTTT.

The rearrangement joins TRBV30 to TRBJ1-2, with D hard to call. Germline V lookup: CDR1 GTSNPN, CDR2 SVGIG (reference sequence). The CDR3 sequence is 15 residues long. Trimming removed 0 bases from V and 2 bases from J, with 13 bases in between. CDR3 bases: TGTGCCTGGAGTGTACAAGGGCCATACAACTATGGCTACACCTTC. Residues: CAWSVQGPYNYGYTF.

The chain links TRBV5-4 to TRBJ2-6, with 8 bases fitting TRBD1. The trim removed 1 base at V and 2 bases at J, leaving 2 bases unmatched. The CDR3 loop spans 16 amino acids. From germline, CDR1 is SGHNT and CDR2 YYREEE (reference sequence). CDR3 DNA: TGTGCCAGCAGCTTGAACAGGGGGGCTGGGGCCAACGTCCTGACTTTC. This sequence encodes CASSLNRGAGANVLTF. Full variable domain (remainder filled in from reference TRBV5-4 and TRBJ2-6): ETGVTQSPTHLIKTRGQQVTLRCSSQSGHNTVSWYQQALGQGPQFIFQYYREEENGRGNFPPRFSGLQFPNYSSELNVNALELDDSALYLCASSLNRGAGANVLTFGAGSRLTVL.

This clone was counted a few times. The CDR3 DNA follows: TGTGCCAGCAAGTGGGGCGTTAGCATAACAGATACGCAGTATTTT. It translates to CASKWGVSITDTQYF. The chain couples TRBV6-5 to TRBJ2-3, with D tentatively TRBD1 (5 bases). Between the trimmed V and J ends, which lost 7 bases and 3 bases, there was a span of 17 bases. The germline V gene encodes CDR1 MNHEY and CDR2 SVGAGI. The CDR3 spans 15 residues.

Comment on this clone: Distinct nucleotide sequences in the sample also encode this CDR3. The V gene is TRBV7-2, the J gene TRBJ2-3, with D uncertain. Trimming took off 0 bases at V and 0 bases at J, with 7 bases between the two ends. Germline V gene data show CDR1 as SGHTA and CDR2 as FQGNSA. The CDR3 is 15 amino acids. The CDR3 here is CASSLATTSTDTQYF. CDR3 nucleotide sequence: TGTGCCAGCAGCTTAGCCACAACTAGCACAGATACGCAGTATTTT.

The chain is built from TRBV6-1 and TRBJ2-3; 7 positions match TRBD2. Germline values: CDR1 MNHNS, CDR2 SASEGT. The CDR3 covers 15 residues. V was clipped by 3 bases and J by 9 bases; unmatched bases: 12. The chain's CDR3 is CASSDFTREGWTQYF. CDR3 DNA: TGTGCCAGCAGTGATTTTACTAGGGAGGGCTGGACGCAGTATTTT.

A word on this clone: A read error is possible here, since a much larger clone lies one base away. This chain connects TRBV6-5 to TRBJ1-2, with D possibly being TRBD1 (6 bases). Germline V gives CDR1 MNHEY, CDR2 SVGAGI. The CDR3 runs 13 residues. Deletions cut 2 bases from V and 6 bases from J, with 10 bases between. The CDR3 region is CASSYGGRDGYTF. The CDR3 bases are TGTGCCAGCAGTTACGGGGGGCGGGATGGCTACACCTTC.

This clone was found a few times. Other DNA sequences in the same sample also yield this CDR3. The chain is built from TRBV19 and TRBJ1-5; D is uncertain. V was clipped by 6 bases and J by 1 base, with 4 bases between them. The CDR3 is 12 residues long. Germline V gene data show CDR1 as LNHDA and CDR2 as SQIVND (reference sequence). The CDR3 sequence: CASRASNQPQHF. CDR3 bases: TGTGCCAGTAGGGCGAGCAATCAGCCCCAGCATTTT.

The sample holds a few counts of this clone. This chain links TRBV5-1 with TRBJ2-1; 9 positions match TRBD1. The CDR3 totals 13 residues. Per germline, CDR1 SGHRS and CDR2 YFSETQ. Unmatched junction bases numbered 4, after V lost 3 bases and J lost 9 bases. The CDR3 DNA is TGCGCCAGCAGCTGGGGACAGGGACGTGAGCAGTTCTTC. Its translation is CASSWGQGREQFF.

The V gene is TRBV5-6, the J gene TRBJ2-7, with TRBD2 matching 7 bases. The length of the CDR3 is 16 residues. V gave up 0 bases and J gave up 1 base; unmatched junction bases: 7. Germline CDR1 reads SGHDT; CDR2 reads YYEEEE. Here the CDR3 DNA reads TGTGCCAGCAGCTTGGGCCTAAGCGGGACTTCCTACGAGCAGTACTTC. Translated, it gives CASSLGLSGTSYEQYF.

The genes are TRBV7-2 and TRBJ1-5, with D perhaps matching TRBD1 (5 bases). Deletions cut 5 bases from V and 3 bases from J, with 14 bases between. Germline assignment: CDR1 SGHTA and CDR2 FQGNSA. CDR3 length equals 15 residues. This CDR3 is CASSPQGSTNQPQHF. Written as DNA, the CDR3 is TGTGCCAGCAGCCCTCAGGGATCTACCAATCAGCCCCAGCATTTT.

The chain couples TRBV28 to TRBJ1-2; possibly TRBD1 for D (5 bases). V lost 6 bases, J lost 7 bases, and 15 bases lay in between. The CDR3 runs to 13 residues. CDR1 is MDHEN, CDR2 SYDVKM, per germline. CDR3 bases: TGTGCCAGCAGCCGGGGGGGGAGGACTGGCTACACCTTC. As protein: CASSRGGRTGYTF.

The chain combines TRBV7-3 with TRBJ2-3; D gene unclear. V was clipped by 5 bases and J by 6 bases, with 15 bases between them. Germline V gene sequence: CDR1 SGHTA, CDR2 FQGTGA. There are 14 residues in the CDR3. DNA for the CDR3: TGTGCCAGCAGCCGTACACCTTCCCGCGATACGCAGTATTTT. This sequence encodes CASSRTPSRDTQYF.